This TCR beta chain appears in the sequencing data of a study of T cell responses to AZD1222 COVID-19 vaccine (dated by TCRdb to the early 2020s). For the study in its entirety: TCR sequencing was performed for about 250 trial participants, of whom about 210 were given two doses of AZD1222 and approximately 25 were given two doses of MenACWY control vaccine. Trial participants were enrolled by age into 18-55, 56-69 and 70-plus year subgroups, with about 150, 27 and 61 TCR-sequenced participants respectively.

The CDR3 measures 13 amino acids from cysteine to phenylalanine. Only CDR3 DNA remains: 39 bases, in frame from the first base. V was cut back by 3 bases and J by 4 bases, leaving a gap of 9 bases between them. The sample's time point label, in plain terms: about 28 days (+/-7) after the second vaccine dose. Sample treatment or condition, as interpreted from the label and publication: meningococcal conjugate vaccine given as trial control. Vaccinee samples were obtained from the UK trials COV001 and COV002, which included a single-blind randomized controlled phase 2/3 trial of AZD1222 (ChAdOx1 nCoV-19) in healthy adults. For TCRbeta chain sequencing, PBMC samples were collected from trial participants at day 0 and at day 28 after the second dose. The CDR3 regions of human TCRbeta chains were analyzed by immunosequencing. Turning to the authors' computational methods: Repertoire TCRs were matched against a reference library of SARS-CoV-2-specific TCRs generated with the MIRA antigen-specificity platform. Breadth meant the fraction of unique TCRs that were SARS-CoV-2-associated, whereas depth meant the fraction of total T cells that were SARS-CoV-2-associated. Each spike-specific TCR was assigned to its reactive spike region and to a CD4 or CD8 class using the MIRA data. Log10-transformed breadth and depth values were compared by one-way ANOVA with Sidak's multiple comparisons tests. TCRdb stores this immuneACCESS table with in-frame sequences only. Part of the clones is absent; in the studies checked, under half of the shortfall reflects unresolved V genes, and no reason is known for the rest. V, J and clone size were drawn from that table, and D and trimming were deduced from the DNA. The sample has around 140,000 clones on record, about 82% of them singletons. Less than 9.5% of the sample belongs to the ten largest clones.

Study-level results and caveats: Spike-specific TCR breadth and depth rose significantly after two AZD1222 doses compared with day 0 and with MenACWY recipients. The 56-69-year group was small, and its depth increase did not reach significance, likely because of low power. Because no day 14 peak-response samples were available, the repertoires could be characterized only after the peak T cell response. Participants were mostly white British, with more females than males. The authors suggested clonal diversity may have been underestimated. The whole spike protein was spanned by vaccine-associated CD4 TCRs, and dominant responses were seen in regions 160-218 and 743-854. Only five or six AZD1222 recipients were SARS-CoV-2 seropositive at baseline, limiting conclusions about previously exposed vaccinees. Reportedly, almost half of the unique spike-specific TCRs recognized epitopes lying outside the regions that are mutated in the B.1.351 and B.1.1.7 variants.

As regards this clone: The specificity of this receptor is unknown. It has no much larger one-base neighbor in the sample; base qualities were not kept.

The chain was built from TRBV12-3 or TRBV12-4 and TRBJ1-1; there is no confident call for the D gene. Here the sequenced sample was peripheral blood, taken 28 days after the second dose of the MenACWY control vaccine. This clonotype was obtained from an adult who received the MenACWY meningococcal vaccine as a control. CDR3 reads: CASSFPWSTEAFF. The nucleotide sequence reads TGTGCCAGCAGTTTCCCCTGGAGCACTGAAGCTTTCTTT.